This T cell receptor (beta chain) was found in a study of cytomegalovirus exposure and HLA in healthy donors. About this clone itself: Its antigen is undetermined.

Germline V gene lookup returns CDR1 SGHDN and CDR2 FVKESK. The V gene end was trimmed by 6 bases and the J gene end by 3 bases; junction bases not matched to a gene: 2. This CDR3 is 14 amino acids long. Primers: 60 Vbeta forward and 13 Jbeta reverse. Produced via immunoSEQ multiplex PCR; TCRdb's table is partial and in-frame only. The data contain about 140,000 clones, about 66% of them seen just once; the ten biggest clones take up about 1.8%. General study findings and limits: Researchers reported in a later analysis that common viral pathogens appeared linked to several top clusters. Among TCR beta chains, those listed as cytomegalovirus-associated numbered over 150. Reportedly, fewer N-insertions than the approximately 700-donor mean appeared in an Asian-associated ancestry cluster in a later analysis.

The sequence was obtained from a male donor in good health and CMV-seronegative. Sequenced input: PBMCs. The rearrangement joins TRBV14 to TRBJ2-2; 9 nucleotides line up with TRBD1. CDR3 DNA: TGTGCCAGCAGGCGACAGGGGGACACCGGGGAGCTGTTTTTT. This codes for CASRRQGDTGELFF.